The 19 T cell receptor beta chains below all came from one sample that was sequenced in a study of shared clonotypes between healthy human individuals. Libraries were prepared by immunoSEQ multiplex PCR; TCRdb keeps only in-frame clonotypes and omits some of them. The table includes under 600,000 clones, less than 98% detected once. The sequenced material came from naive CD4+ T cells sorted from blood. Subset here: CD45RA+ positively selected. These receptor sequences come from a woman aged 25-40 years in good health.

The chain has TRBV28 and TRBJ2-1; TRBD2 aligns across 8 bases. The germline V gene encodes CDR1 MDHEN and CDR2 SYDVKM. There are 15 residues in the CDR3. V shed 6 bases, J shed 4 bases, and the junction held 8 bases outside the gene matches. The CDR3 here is CASSLGVAGYNEQFF. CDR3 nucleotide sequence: TGTGCCAGCAGCCTAGGAGTAGCGGGGTACAATGAGCAGTTCTTC.

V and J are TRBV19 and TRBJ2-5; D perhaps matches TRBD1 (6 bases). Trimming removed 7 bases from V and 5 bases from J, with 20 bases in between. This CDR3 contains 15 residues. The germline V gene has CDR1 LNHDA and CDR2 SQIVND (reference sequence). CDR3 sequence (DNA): TGTGCCAGTAATCGGATTGGGGGCTTAGGGGAGACCCAGTACTTC. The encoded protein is CASNRIGGLGETQYF. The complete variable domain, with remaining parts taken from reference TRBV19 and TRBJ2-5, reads DGGITQSPKYLFRKEGQNVTLSCEQNLNHDAMYWYRQDPGQGLRLIYYSQIVNDFQKGDIAEGYSVSREKKESFPLTVTSAQKNPTAFYLCASNRIGGLGETQYFGPGTRLLVL.

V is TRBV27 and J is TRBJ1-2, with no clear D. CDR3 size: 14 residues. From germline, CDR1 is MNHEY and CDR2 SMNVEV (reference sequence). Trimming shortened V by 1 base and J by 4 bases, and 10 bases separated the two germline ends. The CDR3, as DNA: TGTGCCAGCAGTTTATTTTTGGGTTCCTATGGCTACACCTTC. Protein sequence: CASSLFLGSYGYTF.

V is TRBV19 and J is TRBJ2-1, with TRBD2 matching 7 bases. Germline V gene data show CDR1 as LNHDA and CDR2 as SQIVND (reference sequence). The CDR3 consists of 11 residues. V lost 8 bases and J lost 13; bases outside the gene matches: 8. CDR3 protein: CASSIRDYQFF. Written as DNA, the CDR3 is TGTGCCAGTTCCATCCGGGACTACCAGTTCTTC.

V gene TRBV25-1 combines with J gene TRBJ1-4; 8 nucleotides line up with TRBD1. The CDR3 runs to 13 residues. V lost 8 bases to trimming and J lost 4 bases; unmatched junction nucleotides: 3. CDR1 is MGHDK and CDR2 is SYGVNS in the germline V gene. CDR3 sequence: CASSGQGNEKLFF. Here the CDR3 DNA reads TGTGCCAGCTCCGGACAGGGTAATGAAAAACTGTTTTTT.

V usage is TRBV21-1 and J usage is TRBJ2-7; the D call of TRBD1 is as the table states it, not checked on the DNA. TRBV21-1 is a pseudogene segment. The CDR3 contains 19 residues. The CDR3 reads CASSTSIKTGQGEPYEQYF. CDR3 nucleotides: TGTGCCAGCAGCACCTCGATCAAAACGGGACAGGGGGAGCCCTACGAGCAGTACTTC.

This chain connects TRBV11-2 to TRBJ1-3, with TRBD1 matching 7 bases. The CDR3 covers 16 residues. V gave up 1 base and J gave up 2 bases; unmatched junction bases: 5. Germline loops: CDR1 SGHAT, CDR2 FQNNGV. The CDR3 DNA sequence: TGTGCCAGCAGCTTAGTTACAGGGGCAGCTGGAAACACCATATATTTT. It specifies CASSLVTGAAGNTIYF.

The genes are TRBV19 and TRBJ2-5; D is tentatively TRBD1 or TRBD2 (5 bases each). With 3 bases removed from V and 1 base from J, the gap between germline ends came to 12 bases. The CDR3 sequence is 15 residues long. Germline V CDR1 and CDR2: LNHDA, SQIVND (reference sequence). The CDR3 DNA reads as TGTGCCAGTAGTATTGGTGGGACCGCCCAAGAGACCCAGTACTTC. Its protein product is CASSIGGTAQETQYF.

CDR3 in amino acids: CASRVGQGVTYEQYF. The CDR3 region has the DNA TGTGCCAGCAGAGTCGGACAGGGAGTCACCTACGAGCAGTACTTC. The chain combines TRBV25-1 with TRBJ2-7; 8 bases align to TRBD1. The CDR3 has 15 residues. The junction had 9 bases not matched to a gene; V was cut back by 6 bases and J by 2 bases. Per germline, CDR1 MGHDK and CDR2 SYGVNS.

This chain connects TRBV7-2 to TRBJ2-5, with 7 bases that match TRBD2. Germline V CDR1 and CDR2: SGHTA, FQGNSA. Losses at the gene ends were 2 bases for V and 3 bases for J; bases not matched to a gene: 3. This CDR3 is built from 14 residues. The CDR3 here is CASSLSGGKETQYF. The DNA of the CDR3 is TGTGCCAGCAGCTTATCGGGAGGAAAAGAGACCCAGTACTTC.

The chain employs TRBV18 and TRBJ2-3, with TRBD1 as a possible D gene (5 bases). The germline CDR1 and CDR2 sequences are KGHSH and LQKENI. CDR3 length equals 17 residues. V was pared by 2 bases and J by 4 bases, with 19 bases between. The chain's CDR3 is CASSPVGDSISADTQYF. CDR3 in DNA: TGTGCCAGCTCACCAGTCGGCGACAGCATCTCAGCAGATACGCAGTATTTT. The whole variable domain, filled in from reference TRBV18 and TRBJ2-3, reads NAGVMQNPRHLVRRRGQEARLRCSPMKGHSHVYWYRQLPEEGLKFMVYLQKENIIDESGMPKERFSAEFPKEGPSILRIQQVVRGDSAAYFCASSPVGDSISADTQYFGPGTRLTVL.

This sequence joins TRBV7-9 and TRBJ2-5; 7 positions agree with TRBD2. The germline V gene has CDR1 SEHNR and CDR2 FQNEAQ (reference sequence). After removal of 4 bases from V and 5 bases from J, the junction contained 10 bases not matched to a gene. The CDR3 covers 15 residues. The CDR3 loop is CASSSLLGRVETQYF. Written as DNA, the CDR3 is TGTGCCAGCAGCTCCCTATTGGGGAGGGTGGAGACCCAGTACTTC. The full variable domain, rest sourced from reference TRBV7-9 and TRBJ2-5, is DTGVSQNPRHKITKRGQNVTFRCDPISEHNRLYWYRQTLGQGPEFLTYFQNEAQLEKSRLLSDRFSAERPKGSFSTLEIQRTEQGDSAMYLCASSSLLGRVETQYFGPGTRLLVL.

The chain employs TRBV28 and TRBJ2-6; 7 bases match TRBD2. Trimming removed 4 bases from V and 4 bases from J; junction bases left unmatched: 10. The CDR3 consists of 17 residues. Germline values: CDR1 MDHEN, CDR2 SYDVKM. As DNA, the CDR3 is TGTGCCAGCAGTTCCCGGGACTACAGAAGAGGGGCCAACGTCCTGACTTTC. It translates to CASSSRDYRRGANVLTF.

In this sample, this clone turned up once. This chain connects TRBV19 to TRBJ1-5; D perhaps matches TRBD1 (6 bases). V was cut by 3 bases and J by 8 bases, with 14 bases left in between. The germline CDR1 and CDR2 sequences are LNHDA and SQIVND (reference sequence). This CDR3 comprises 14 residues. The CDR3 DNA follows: TGTGCCAGTAGTATGGTAGGGGGTGAAGAGCCCCAGCATTTT. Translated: CASSMVGGEEPQHF.

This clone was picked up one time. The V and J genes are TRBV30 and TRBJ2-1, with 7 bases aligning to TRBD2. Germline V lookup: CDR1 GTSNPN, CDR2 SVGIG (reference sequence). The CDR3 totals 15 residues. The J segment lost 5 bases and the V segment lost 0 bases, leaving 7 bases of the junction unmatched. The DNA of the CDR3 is TGTGCCTGGAGTGTACTTGGCGGGAGAAACAATGAGCAGTTCTTC. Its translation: CAWSVLGGRNNEQFF.

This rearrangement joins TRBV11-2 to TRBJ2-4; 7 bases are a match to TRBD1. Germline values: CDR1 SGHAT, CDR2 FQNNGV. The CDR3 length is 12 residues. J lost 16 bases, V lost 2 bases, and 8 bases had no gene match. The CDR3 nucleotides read TGTGCCAGCAGCTTATATACAGGGGCCTTCTACTTC. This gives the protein CASSLYTGAFYF. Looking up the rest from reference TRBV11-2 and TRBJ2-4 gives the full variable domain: EAGVAQSPRYKIIEKRQSVAFWCNPISGHATLYWYQQILGQGPKLLIQFQNNGVVDDSQLPKDRFSAERLKGVDSTLKIQPAKLEDSAVYLCASSLYTGAFYFGAGTRLSVL.

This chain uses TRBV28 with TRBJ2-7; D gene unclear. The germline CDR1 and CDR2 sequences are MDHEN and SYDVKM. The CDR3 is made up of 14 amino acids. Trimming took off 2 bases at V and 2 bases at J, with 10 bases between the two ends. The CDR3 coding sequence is TGTGCCAGCAGTTTAAGACCGATTACCTACGAGCAGTACTTC. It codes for CASSLRPITYEQYF.

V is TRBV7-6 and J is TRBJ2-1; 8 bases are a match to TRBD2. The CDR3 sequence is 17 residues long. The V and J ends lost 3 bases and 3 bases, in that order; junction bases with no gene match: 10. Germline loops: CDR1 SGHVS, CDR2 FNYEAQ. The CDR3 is CASSFSLGAGGYNEQFF. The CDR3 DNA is TGTGCCAGCAGCTTCTCTCTTGGCGCGGGAGGCTACAATGAGCAGTTCTTC.

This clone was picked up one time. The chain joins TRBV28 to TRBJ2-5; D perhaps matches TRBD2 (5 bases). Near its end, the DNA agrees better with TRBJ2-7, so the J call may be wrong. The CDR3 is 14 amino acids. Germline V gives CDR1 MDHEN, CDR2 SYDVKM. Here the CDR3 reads CASSLISGTYEQYF. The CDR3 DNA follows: TGTGCCAGCAGTTTAATCTCCGGGACCTACGAGCAGTACTTC.